Below, 21 T cell receptor beta chains from the same sample are listed, as sequenced in a study of somatic mutations in cytotoxic T cells in rheumatoid arthritis. Assay: immunoSEQ multiplex PCR; the TCRdb copy retains only in-frame clones and omits some. The sample records more than 15,000 clones, 70% to 85% being singletons. Specimen: CD8+ T cells sorted from blood. These receptors were taken from an adult with rheumatoid arthritis.

The chain combines TRBV13 with TRBJ1-1; tentative D call: TRBD1 (6 bases). The V end was cut by 5 bases, the J end by 5 bases, with 12 bases between. Germline CDR1 and CDR2: PRHDT and FYEKMQ (reference sequence). CDR3 length: 13 residues. The CDR3 spells CASSAQGFTEAFF. Written as DNA, the CDR3 is TGTGCCAGCAGCGCACAGGGTTTTACTGAAGCTTTCTTT.

The chain joins TRBV10-3 to TRBJ2-2; D is possibly TRBD2 (6 bases). Per the germline V gene, CDR1 is ENHRY and CDR2 is SYGVKD. The CDR3 covers 17 residues. Between the trimmed V and J ends, which lost 0 bases and 0 bases, there was a span of 11 bases. The CDR3 DNA sequence: TGTGCCATCAGTGAGTCGGAGGGGCCCACGAACACCGGGGAGCTGTTTTTT. It is translated as CAISESEGPTNTGELFF.

This chain joins TRBV5-3 and TRBJ2-3; 7 bases are shared with TRBD1. TRBV5-3 is annotated as an ORF whose role is uncertain. The CDR3 runs 16 residues. With 0 bases clipped from V and 1 base from J, the junction kept 5 bases outside the gene matches. Written as DNA, the CDR3 is TGTGCCAGAAGCTTGGCTTGGGGACAGCGCACAGATACGCAGTATTTT. Amino acids: CARSLAWGQRTDTQYF.

This chain joins TRBV6-1 and TRBJ2-3, with 8 bases matching TRBD2. CDR1 is MNHNS, CDR2 SASEGT, per germline. This CDR3 contains 15 residues. V lost 1 base to trimming and J lost 4 bases; unmatched junction nucleotides: 4. The CDR3 DNA is TGTGCCAGCAGTGAAGGTAATAGCGGGGCAGATACGCAGTATTTT. Encoded protein: CASSEGNSGADTQYF.

The gene calls are TRBV5-1 and TRBJ1-2, with 10 bases aligning to TRBD1. V was clipped by 4 bases and J by 2 bases; unmatched bases: 5. There are 15 residues in the CDR3. Germline assignment: CDR1 SGHRS and CDR2 YFSETQ. DNA for the CDR3: TGCGCCAGCAGCGCGACAGGGGGCCCCAACTATGGCTACACCTTC. Protein product: CASSATGGPNYGYTF. Supplemented by reference TRBV5-1 and TRBJ1-2, the full variable domain reads KAGVTQTPRYLIKTRGQQVTLSCSPISGHRSVSWYQQTPGQGLQFLFEYFSETQRNKGNFPGRFSGRQFSNSRSEMNVSTLELGDSALYLCASSATGGPNYGYTFGSGTRLTVV.

V is TRBV27 and J is TRBJ2-1, with D uncertain. With 3 bases removed from V and 0 bases from J, the gap between germline ends came to 12 bases. Germline V gene lookup returns CDR1 MNHEY and CDR2 SMNVEV (reference sequence). The CDR3 totals 16 residues. The CDR3 sequence is CASSLNGRSSYNEQFF. Here the CDR3 DNA reads TGTGCCAGCAGTTTGAACGGGCGCAGCTCCTACAATGAGCAGTTCTTC.

V and J are TRBV4-1 and TRBJ1-6, with D possibly being TRBD1 (5 bases). The CDR3 spans 16 residues. CDR1 is MGHRA and CDR2 is YSYEKL in the germline V gene. V lost 3 bases and J 9 bases, leaving 18 bases between the germline ends. The CDR3 loop reads CASSQGGLPGISPLHF. In DNA form, the CDR3 reads TGCGCCAGCAGCCAGGGGGGACTCCCCGGTATTTCACCCCTCCACTTT.

This clone came up a few times. The chain joins TRBV19 to TRBJ1-1, with TRBD1 matching 9 bases. V lost 5 bases, J lost 11 bases, and 9 bases stayed unmatched. Germline V gene data show CDR1 as LNHDA and CDR2 as SQIVND (reference sequence). The CDR3 length is 13 residues. This chain's CDR3 is CASSAGTGFNAFF. The CDR3 DNA reads TGTGCCAGTAGTGCCGGGACAGGGTTTAATGCTTTCTTT. Full variable domain (outside the CDR3, taken from reference TRBV19 and TRBJ1-1): DGGITQSPKYLFRKEGQNVTLSCEQNLNHDAMYWYRQDPGQGLRLIYYSQIVNDFQKGDIAEGYSVSREKKESFPLTVTSAQKNPTAFYLCASSAGTGFNAFFGQGTRLTVV.

The chain employs TRBV19 and TRBJ1-1; D perhaps matches TRBD1 (5 bases). CDR1 and CDR2 from the germline V gene are LNHDA and SQIVND (reference sequence). The germline V and J ends were trimmed by 6 bases and 10 bases, with 15 bases remaining between them. This CDR3 spans 12 amino acids. CDR3 coding DNA: TGTGCCAGTAGAACCTTTGGGACCGCAGCTTTCTTT. Protein: CASRTFGTAAFF.

The rearrangement links TRBV5-4 to TRBJ2-5, with TRBD1 matching 8 bases. Germline V lookup: CDR1 SGHNT, CDR2 YYREEE (reference sequence). J gave up 5 bases and V 0 bases, and 6 bases lay outside the gene matches. The CDR3 length is 15 residues. DNA for the CDR3: TGTGCCAGCAGCTTGGAGGGACAGGACTCCGAGACCCAGTACTTC. Translated: CASSLEGQDSETQYF.

The rearrangement links TRBV11-2 to TRBJ2-7, with 7 positions matching TRBD1. CDR1 is SGHAT, CDR2 FQNNGV, per germline. The CDR3 extends over 13 amino acids. The J segment lost 3 bases and the V segment lost 3 bases, leaving 2 bases of the junction unmatched. The CDR3 sequence: CASSLGTDYEQYF. The CDR3 DNA follows: TGTGCCAGCAGCTTGGGGACAGACTACGAGCAGTACTTC.

V usage is TRBV6-5 and J usage is TRBJ2-1; D possibly corresponds to TRBD1 (6 bases). The CDR3 consists of 13 residues. Between the trimmed V and J ends, which lost 6 bases and 9 bases, there was a span of 15 bases. Germline values: CDR1 MNHEY, CDR2 SVGAGI. The CDR3 loop reads CASRTYRATEQFF. DNA for the CDR3: TGTGCCAGCAGGACGTACAGGGCGACTGAGCAGTTCTTC.

The rearrangement uses TRBV4-1 and TRBJ2-7, with TRBD2 matching over 13 bases. This CDR3 has 16 residues. CDR1 is MGHRA, CDR2 YSYEKL, per germline. V gave up 0 bases and J gave up 2 bases; unmatched junction bases: 1. The CDR3 reads CASSQDGTSGTYEQYF. CDR3 sequence (DNA): TGCGCCAGCAGCCAAGATGGGACTAGCGGGACCTACGAGCAGTACTTC.

There are a few counts of this clone. The chain combines TRBV4-1 with TRBJ1-1; D gene uncertain. The V and J ends lost 1 base and 3 bases respectively, with 6 bases between them. CDR1 is MGHRA and CDR2 is YSYEKL in the germline V gene. This CDR3 spans 13 amino acids. CDR3: CASSQGRYTEAFF. DNA for the CDR3: TGCGCCAGCAGCCAAGGAAGGTACACTGAAGCTTTCTTT.

This sequence joins TRBV6-5 and TRBJ1-1, with unresolved D. The CDR3 is made up of 14 amino acids. Looked up from germline, CDR1 is MNHEY and CDR2 is SVGAGI. Trimming shortened V by 5 bases and J by 4 bases, and 14 bases separated the two germline ends. The CDR3 loop is CASSESGVPTEAFF. The CDR3 coding sequence is TGTGCCAGCAGTGAATCAGGAGTTCCCACTGAAGCTTTCTTT.

J is TRBJ2-7 and V is TRBV7-8; 9 bases agree with TRBD2. The V gene's germline CDR1 is SGHVS and CDR2 FQNEAQ. With V trimmed by 0 bases and J by 1 base, 7 bases remained unmatched. The CDR3 loop spans 17 amino acids. In DNA, the CDR3 is TGTGCCAGCAGCTTAGCGCTGACAGCGGGGGGTTCCTACGAGCAGTACTTC. It codes for CASSLALTAGGSYEQYF.

The V call is TRBV21-1, the J call TRBJ2-2; TRBD1, the D gene given by the table, was not confirmed from the DNA. TRBV21-1 is listed as a pseudogene. The CDR3 consists of 15 residues. The CDR3 loop reads CASSHWDNPTGELFF. CDR3 DNA: TGTGCCAGCAGCCATTGGGACAACCCCACCGGGGAGCTGTTTTTT.

This chain connects TRBV27 to TRBJ1-2, with 8 bases lining up with TRBD1. This CDR3 spans 17 amino acids. In germline, CDR1 is MNHEY, CDR2 SMNVEV (reference sequence). V lost 5 bases and J lost 8; bases outside the gene matches: 19. CDR3 residues: CASSPRTGRYGTGGYTF. Here the CDR3 DNA reads TGTGCCAGCAGTCCTCGGACAGGGAGGTACGGTACAGGGGGCTACACCTTC.

The rearrangement links TRBV10-1 to TRBJ1-5, with a weak D call TRBD1 (5 bases). V dropped 7 bases and J dropped 2 bases, with 18 bases sitting between them. Germline lookup yields CDR1 WNHNN and CDR2 SYGVQD (reference sequence). This CDR3 spans 16 amino acids. The CDR3 region is CASTEGPHECNQPQHF. The CDR3 DNA follows: TGCGCCAGCACCGAGGGGCCCCACGAATGCAATCAGCCCCAGCATTTT.

This clone was detected only a few times. The V call is TRBV25-1, the J call TRBJ1-3; TRBD1 agrees at 7 bases. The CDR3 is 16 amino acids. V lost 4 bases to trimming and J lost 0 bases; unmatched junction nucleotides: 6. Germline V lookup: CDR1 MGHDK, CDR2 SYGVNS. The CDR3 loop is CASSVTRGSSGNTIYF. The CDR3 nucleotides read TGTGCCAGCAGTGTAACCAGGGGGAGCTCTGGAAACACCATATATTTT.

The chain links TRBV25-1 to TRBJ2-1; 11 nucleotides agree with TRBD1. CDR1 is MGHDK, CDR2 SYGVNS, per germline. J lost 9 bases, V lost 6 bases, and 10 bases had no gene match. There are 15 residues in the CDR3. In DNA, the CDR3 is TGTGCCAGCAGCCGGGACAGGGGGGCGACGGGTGAGCAGTTCTTC. Amino acid sequence: CASSRDRGATGEQFF.